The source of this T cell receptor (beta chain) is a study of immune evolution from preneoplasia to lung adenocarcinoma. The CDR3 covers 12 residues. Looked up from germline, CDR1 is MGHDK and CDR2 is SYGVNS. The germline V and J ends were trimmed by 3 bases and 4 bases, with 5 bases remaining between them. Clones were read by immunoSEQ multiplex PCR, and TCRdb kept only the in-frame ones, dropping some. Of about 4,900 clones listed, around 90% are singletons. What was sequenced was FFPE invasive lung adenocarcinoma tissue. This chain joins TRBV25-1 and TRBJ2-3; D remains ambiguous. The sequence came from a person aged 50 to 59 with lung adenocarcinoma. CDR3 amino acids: CASSDQSDTQYF. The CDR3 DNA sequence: TGTGCCAGCAGTGACCAGTCAGATACGCAGTATTTT.